Below are 20 T cell receptor beta chains sequenced from a single sample in a study of regulatory T cells in long-lasting Graves disease. Time point indicated: newly diagnosed GD, antithyroid drugs for less than 3 months. PBMC RNA served as the TCR library source. Building of the TCR beta libraries involved iRepertoire HTBI primers and Arm-PCR of CDR3 regions. TCRdb recomputed calls from the multiplex PCR reads with MiXCR, one row per CDR3 protein. The sample shows roughly 350,000 distinct CDR3 sequences, 15% to 20% of them seen only once. The sample was also reused in another study, on T cells in Graves' hyperthyroidism and ophthalmopathy.

This specimen consisted of peripheral blood mononuclear cells (PBMCs), obtained at new diagnosis, from a patient treated with antithyroid drugs. The source of these receptors is a woman aged 18-29 years with Graves disease.

This clonotype was picked up a small number of times. The chain joins TRBV28 to TRBJ2-1; D may be TRBD1 (7 bases). V lost 6 bases and J 6 bases, leaving 18 bases between the germline ends. This CDR3 spans 15 amino acids. The germline V gene encodes CDR1 MDHEN and CDR2 SYDVKM. CDR3 nucleotide sequence: TGTGCCAGCAGGGGGGCGGGACAGAGGGGCAATGAGCAGTTCTTC. Amino acid sequence: CASRGAGQRGNEQFF.

In its sample, this clonotype was seen many times. The CDR3: CASRPLSGNTIYF. The CDR3 DNA follows: TGTGCCAGCAGACCGCTCTCTGGAAACACCATATATTTT. V is TRBV3-1 and J is TRBJ1-3, with no clear D. V dropped 6 bases and J dropped 0 bases, with 6 bases sitting between them. Germline V gives CDR1 LGHDT, CDR2 YNNKEL (reference sequence). The CDR3 is made up of 13 amino acids. The complete variable domain, with remaining parts taken from reference TRBV3-1 and TRBJ1-3, reads DTAVSQTPKYLVTQMGNDKSIKCEQNLGHDTMYWYKQDSKKFLKIMFSYNNKELIINETVPNRFSPKSPDKAHLNLHINSLELGDSAVYFCASRPLSGNTIYFGEGSWLTVV.

This clonotype was recorded at least ten times. The chain couples TRBV6-1 to TRBJ2-7, with D perhaps assigned TRBD1 or TRBD2 (5 bases each). This CDR3 has 12 amino acids. CDR1 and CDR2 (germline): MNHNS, SASEGT. The ends were cut back, 6 bases at V and 6 bases at J, with 12 bases in the middle. The CDR3 nucleotides read TGTGCCAGCAGCCTCATTGGGGGCGAGCAGTACTTC. As protein: CASSLIGGEQYF.

About this clonotype itself: This may come from a read error, since a much larger clone is one base off. The rearrangement uses TRBV6-5 and TRBJ2-3; D unresolved. V lost 0 bases and J lost 4, with 14 bases in between. The CDR3 extends over 16 amino acids. In germline, CDR1 is MNHEY, CDR2 SVGAGI. Here the CDR3 reads CASSYSPPGASDTQYF. CDR3 coding DNA: TGTGCCAGCAGTTACTCACCTCCAGGAGCCTCAGATACGCAGTATTTT.

On this clonotype: This may come from a read error, since a much larger clone is one base off. The conserved closing phenylalanine or tryptophan is absent in this CDR3, likely reflecting a read error. This chain connects TRBV5-6 to TRBJ2-5; the match to TRBD2 covers 10 bases. CDR1 and CDR2 from the germline V gene are SGHDT and YYEEEE. CDR3 length equals 15 residues. The ends lost 3 bases at V and 6 bases at J; junction bases unmatched: 8. The CDR3 protein is CASSSESGGAKTQYL. The CDR3 DNA sequence: TGTGCCAGCAGCTCGGAAAGCGGGGGGGCGAAGACCCAGTACCTC.

This chain uses TRBV6-2 or TRBV6-3 with TRBJ2-4; D is ambiguous. Per germline, CDR1 MNHEY and CDR2 SVGEGT. The ends were cut back, 0 bases at V and 9 bases at J, with 12 bases in the middle. This CDR3 is built from 14 residues. The CDR3 coding sequence is TGTGCCAGCAGTTACTCGAAAGGGCTCGGCATTCAGTACTTC. Protein product: CASSYSKGLGIQYF.

The chain combines TRBV5-6 with TRBJ1-4, with 8 nucleotides matching TRBD1. V gave up 7 bases and J gave up 8 bases; unmatched junction bases: 7. This CDR3 spans 13 amino acids. Germline-derived CDR1 and CDR2 are SGHDT and YYEEEE. The CDR3 DNA follows: TGTGCCAGCCAGGGACAGGAGGGGGAAAAACTGTTTTTT. Its protein is CASQGQEGEKLFF.

This clonotype was counted only a few times. The chain employs TRBV6-1 and TRBJ2-7; D tentatively reads TRBD1 or TRBD2 (5 bases each). The CDR3 is 15 amino acids. The germline V gene has CDR1 MNHNS and CDR2 SASEGT. The germline V and J ends were trimmed by 6 bases and 6 bases, with 21 bases remaining between them. For the CDR3, the DNA is TGTGCCAGCAGACAACGGGGACCCCTTACGAGCGAGCAGTACTTC. Translated, it gives CASRQRGPLTSEQYF.

This clonotype was seen repeatedly, ten times or more. The CDR3 DNA is TGTGCCAGCAGTTTACGGGCAGGGCAAGGCAATGAGCAGTTCTTC. It translates to CASSLRAGQGNEQFF. This rearrangement joins TRBV28 to TRBJ2-1; perhaps TRBD1 as D (5 bases). The V end was cut by 2 bases, the J end by 6 bases, with 14 bases between. This CDR3 has 15 residues. The germline gives CDR1 MDHEN, CDR2 SYDVKM.

This clonotype was seen repeatedly, ten times or more. The rearrangement links TRBV5-1 to TRBJ2-1, with D tentatively TRBD2 (6 bases). CDR1 is SGHRS, CDR2 YFSETQ, per germline. V was cut by 4 bases and J by 9 bases, with 23 bases left in between. The CDR3 is made up of 16 amino acids. In nucleotides, the CDR3 is TGCGCCAGCAGCGTCAGCCCTCTGCGGGGTATGGCTGAGCAGTTCTTC. Translated: CASSVSPLRGMAEQFF.

This clonotype was found many times. The chain employs TRBV28 and TRBJ2-1, with D tentatively TRBD1 or TRBD2 (5 bases each). CDR1 and CDR2 (germline): MDHEN, SYDVKM. The CDR3 has 14 residues. The ends were cut back, 7 bases at V and 14 bases at J, with 24 bases in the middle. In DNA form, the CDR3 reads TGTGCCAGCACCCCCCACGGGGACCCCCGAGGAGAGTTCTTC. Protein sequence: CASTPHGDPRGEFF. Full variable domain (outside the CDR3, taken from reference TRBV28 and TRBJ2-1): DVKVTQSSRYLVKRTGEKVFLECVQDMDHENMFWYRQDPGLGLRLIYFSYDVKMKEKGDIPEGYSVSREKKERFSLILESASTNQTSMYLCASTPHGDPRGEFFGPGTRLTVL.

Many counts were recorded for this clonotype. V and J are TRBV7-3 and TRBJ2-3, with 7 bases matching TRBD1. Germline V CDR1 and CDR2: SGHTA, FQGTGA. The V and J ends lost 7 bases and 4 bases, in that order; junction bases with no gene match: 11. This CDR3 contains 15 residues. DNA for the CDR3: TGTGCCAGCACCTCGACAGGGAAGGGAGCAGATACGCAGTATTTT. Its translation: CASTSTGKGADTQYF.

This chain uses TRBV5-5 with TRBJ1-4; D gene unclear. Germline loops: CDR1 SGHKS, CDR2 YYEKEE (reference sequence). The CDR3 has 15 amino acids. Between the trimmed V and J ends, which lost 4 bases and 3 bases, there was a span of 13 bases. The CDR3 DNA sequence: TGTGCCAGCAGCACCCTGAGGGCATCTAATGAAAAACTGTTTTTT. Protein sequence: CASSTLRASNEKLFF. The variable domain in full, completed from reference TRBV5-5 and TRBJ1-4, reads DAGVTQSPTHLIKTRGQQVTLRCSPISGHKSVSWYQQVLGQGPQFIFQYYEKEERGRGNFPDRFSARQFPNYSSELNVNALLLGDSALYLCASSTLRASNEKLFFGSGTQLSVL.

This clonotype showed up many times. This chain connects TRBV20-1 to TRBJ1-2; D is unresolved. CDR1 DFQATT and CDR2 SNEGSKA come from the germline V gene (reference sequence). The V gene lost 2 bases and the J gene lost 6 bases, with 4 bases spanning the gap. The CDR3 runs to 10 residues. The CDR3 sequence is CSARIDGYTF. CDR3 coding DNA: TGCAGTGCTAGAATCGATGGCTACACCTTC.

This clonotype was counted many times. The rearrangement joins TRBV18 to TRBJ2-5; D remains unclear. V was shortened by 5 bases and J by 2 bases, with 6 bases between the two germline ends. The CDR3 is 12 residues long. Per germline, CDR1 KGHSH and CDR2 LQKENI. Here the CDR3 DNA reads TGTGCCAGCTCAGAAGGTCAAGAGACCCAGTACTTC. This encodes CASSEGQETQYF.

V and J are TRBV20-1 and TRBJ2-3; a possible D gene is TRBD2 (6 bases). The CDR3 is 13 residues long. Germline V gene data show CDR1 as DFQATT and CDR2 as SNEGSKA (reference sequence). Trimming stripped 5 bases from V and 8 bases from J, with 17 bases between. CDR3 region: CSAPPNIAVTQYF. CDR3 nucleotides: TGCAGTGCTCCCCCAAATATAGCGGTTACGCAGTATTTT.

The J gene is TRBJ1-5, the V gene TRBV14; D possibly corresponds to TRBD1 (5 bases). CDR1 and CDR2 (germline): SGHDN, FVKESK. The CDR3 is 14 residues long. The germline V and J ends were trimmed by 5 bases and 4 bases, with 12 bases remaining between them. In DNA form, the CDR3 reads TGTGCCAGCAGCTTGCAGGGTCAAAATCAGCCCCAGCATTTT. It is translated as CASSLQGQNQPQHF.

This clonotype was counted ten times or more. This chain connects TRBV27 to TRBJ2-1; possible D gene TRBD1, 5 bases. Trimming took 0 bases from V and 0 from J, leaving 9 bases between them. This CDR3 comprises 16 residues. The germline V gene encodes CDR1 MNHEY and CDR2 SMNVEV (reference sequence). The CDR3 DNA reads as TGTGCCAGCAGTTTATCAGCAGGGAACTCCTACAATGAGCAGTTCTTC. Protein sequence: CASSLSAGNSYNEQFF.

The gene calls are TRBV15 and TRBJ2-2; D unresolved. Germline V gives CDR1 LNHNV, CDR2 YYDKDF (reference sequence). CDR3 length equals 13 residues. V lost 4 bases and J 4 bases, leaving 7 bases between the germline ends. CDR3 sequence: CATSKRVTGELFF. In nucleotides, the CDR3 is TGTGCCACCAGCAAACGGGTCACCGGGGAGCTGTTTTTT.

The table lists this clonotype with a few counts. CDR3 bases: TGTGCCAGCAGTGAATATGACAGGAACGACTCTGGGGCCAACGTCCTGACTTTC. Protein product: CASSEYDRNDSGANVLTF. J is TRBJ2-6 and V is TRBV25-1; D perhaps matches TRBD1 (6 bases). Trimming pared 0 bases from V and 0 bases from J, leaving 12 bases between. Germline CDR1 and CDR2: MGHDK and SYGVNS. The CDR3 runs to 18 residues.